This TCR beta chain comes out of a study of identical twins. Germline V lookup: CDR1 KGHSH, CDR2 LQKENI. V lost 6 bases and J lost 3; bases outside the gene matches: 8. This CDR3 is 14 amino acids long. This clonotype was observed a handful of times. Each CDR3 protein is one row after TCRdb ran MiXCR on the 5' RACE reads. This table has some 730,000 distinct CDR3 sequences, 15% to 20% appearing once. These data are also associated with another study on T cells expressing NK-cell markers. That report notes: CD3+CD56+NKG2C+, CD3+CD56+NKG2C- and CD3+CD56-NKG2C+ T cells, once sorted, supplied the TCR beta repertoires. Roughly six donors showed dominant NKG2C+ clonotypes comprising about 1.0-8% of their CD8+ T cells. Four donors' CD3+CD56-NKG2C+ cells were dominated by the same clonotypes.

The TCR sequence derives from a woman under 30 in good health. What was sequenced was PBMCs. The chain links TRBV18 to TRBJ2-7, with 7 bases matching TRBD2. The chain's CDR3 is CASSPPGLYYEQYF. In nucleotides, the CDR3 is TGTGCCAGCTCCCCTCCGGGACTATACTACGAGCAGTACTTC. The variable domain in full, completed from reference TRBV18 and TRBJ2-7, reads NAGVMQNPRHLVRRRGQEARLRCSPMKGHSHVYWYRQLPEEGLKFMVYLQKENIIDESGMPKERFSAEFPKEGPSILRIQQVVRGDSAAYFCASSPPGLYYEQYFGPGTRLTVT.